These 11 T cell receptor beta chains came from one sample sequenced in a study of T cell responses to AZD1222 COVID-19 vaccine. Some clones are missing from TCRdb's copy, which holds only in-frame ones; the method was immunoSEQ multiplex PCR. The sample lists 120,000 or so clones, over 75% seen once, with roughly 7.8% in the top ten. The sequencing here drew on peripheral blood, taken on day 0 of AZD1222 vaccination. Receptors were obtained from an adult in good health.

V and J are TRBV4-2 and TRBJ2-6; no definite D call. The germline V and J ends were trimmed by 4 bases and 4 bases, with 11 bases remaining between them. This CDR3 spans 15 amino acids. Germline V gives CDR1 LGHNA, CDR2 YNFKEQ. The CDR3 sequence is CASSRALRGANVLTF. CDR3 coding DNA: TGTGCCAGCAGCCGCGCCTTGAGGGGGGCCAACGTCCTGACTTTC.

The rearrangement links TRBV11-3 to TRBJ1-5; maybe TRBD1 (6 bases). The CDR3 runs 14 residues. Between the trimmed V and J ends, which lost 8 bases and 2 bases, there was a span of 13 bases. The V gene's germline CDR1 is SGHNT and CDR2 YENEEA. The CDR3 spells CASPPGVGNQPQHF. CDR3 DNA: TGTGCCAGCCCCCCAGGGGTCGGCAATCAGCCCCAGCATTTT. The full variable domain, completed using reference TRBV11-3 and TRBJ1-5, is EAGVVQSPRYKIIEKKQPVAFWCNPISGHNTLYWYLQNLGQGPELLIRYENEEAVDDSQLPKDRFSAERLKGVDSTLKIQPAELGDSAVYLCASPPGVGNQPQHFGDGTRLSIL.

The V and J genes are TRBV27 and TRBJ2-7, with D perhaps matching TRBD2 (5 bases). The V gene's germline CDR1 is MNHEY and CDR2 SMNVEV (reference sequence). With 2 bases removed from V and 5 bases from J, the gap between germline ends came to 10 bases. CDR3 length: 13 residues. Here the CDR3 reads CASSLLGVHEQYF. Here the CDR3 DNA reads TGTGCCAGCAGTTTACTGGGAGTCCACGAGCAGTACTTC.

The V call is TRBV7-9, the J call TRBJ2-5; D remains ambiguous. The CDR3 extends over 14 amino acids. The ends were cut back, 2 bases at V and 1 base at J, with 8 bases in the middle. Germline values: CDR1 SEHNR, CDR2 FQNEAQ (reference sequence). CDR3 region: CASSLSLPQETQYF. DNA for the CDR3: TGTGCCAGCAGCTTATCACTACCCCAAGAGACCCAGTACTTC.

V usage is TRBV5-1 and J usage is TRBJ1-1, with D tentatively TRBD1 (6 bases). Germline CDR1 and CDR2: SGHRS and YFSETQ. V was cut by 4 bases and J by 3 bases, with 10 bases left in between. This CDR3 spans 13 amino acids. As DNA, the CDR3 is TGCGCCAGCAGCACACAGGGAGACACTGAAGCTTTCTTT. It yields the protein CASSTQGDTEAFF.

This chain joins TRBV18 and TRBJ2-3, with D hard to call. The V end lost 5 bases, the J end lost 6 bases, and 12 bases lay between the germline ends. The CDR3 is 13 residues long. Germline assignment: CDR1 KGHSH and CDR2 LQKENI. The CDR3 reads CASSTDLLDTQYF. In DNA, the CDR3 is TGTGCCAGCTCAACCGACCTCCTTGATACGCAGTATTTT. The complete variable domain, with remaining parts taken from reference TRBV18 and TRBJ2-3, reads NAGVMQNPRHLVRRRGQEARLRCSPMKGHSHVYWYRQLPEEGLKFMVYLQKENIIDESGMPKERFSAEFPKEGPSILRIQQVVRGDSAAYFCASSTDLLDTQYFGPGTRLTVL.

The chain recombines TRBV5-1 with TRBJ1-6, with D uncertain. Germline V gene lookup returns CDR1 SGHRS and CDR2 YFSETQ. Trimming stripped 0 bases from V and 5 bases from J, with 12 bases between. The CDR3 is 16 residues long. Here the CDR3 reads CASSLDGVLNNSPLHF. The CDR3 bases are TGCGCCAGCAGCTTGGATGGGGTGCTCAATAATTCACCCCTCCACTTT. The whole variable domain, filled in from reference TRBV5-1 and TRBJ1-6, reads KAGVTQTPRYLIKTRGQQVTLSCSPISGHRSVSWYQQTPGQGLQFLFEYFSETQRNKGNFPGRFSGRQFSNSRSEMNVSTLELGDSALYLCASSLDGVLNNSPLHFGNGTRLTVT.

The chain has TRBV28 and TRBJ2-1, with a possible D match to TRBD2 (6 bases). The CDR3 contains 12 residues. Trimming stripped 6 bases from V and 9 bases from J, with 12 bases between. Germline CDR1 reads MDHEN; CDR2 reads SYDVKM. The CDR3 sequence: CASSSSSGEQFF. The CDR3 bases are TGTGCCAGCAGCTCCAGTAGCGGTGAGCAGTTCTTC.

This chain joins TRBV5-1 and TRBJ1-6, with 8 nucleotides matching TRBD1. Germline-derived CDR1 and CDR2 are SGHRS and YFSETQ. CDR3 length: 15 amino acids. Unmatched junction bases numbered 8, after V lost 2 bases and J lost 10 bases. The CDR3 region is CASSLLGQAQSPLHF. Here the CDR3 DNA reads TGCGCCAGCAGCTTATTGGGACAGGCCCAGTCACCCCTCCACTTT.

The chain is built from TRBV6-1 and TRBJ2-5, with TRBD2 matching 9 bases. The CDR3 extends over 16 amino acids. V shed 0 bases, J shed 5 bases, and the junction held 7 bases outside the gene matches. Germline-derived CDR1 and CDR2 are MNHNS and SASEGT. The CDR3 spells CASSEATASGAETQYF. In DNA, the CDR3 is TGTGCCAGCAGTGAAGCAACGGCTAGCGGGGCGGAGACCCAGTACTTC.

The V and J genes are TRBV28 and TRBJ1-3; a possible D gene is TRBD1 (6 bases). CDR1 MDHEN and CDR2 SYDVKM come from the germline V gene. V was trimmed by 6 bases and J by 1 base, leaving 10 bases between them. This CDR3 is 14 amino acids long. The CDR3 here is CASRAQGSGNTIYF. CDR3 nucleotides: TGTGCCAGCAGGGCCCAGGGGTCTGGAAACACCATATATTTT.